The present T cell receptor (beta chain) was sequenced within a study of T cells after yellow fever vaccination. Study-wide points: A faster peak, day 5 versus 15, was reached by the weaker secondary response. Post-booster samples contained most primary-vaccination clones (just under 98% CD4, about 90% CD8). The appearance of a small share of clonotypes in both CD4 and CD8 compartments was observed.

Template switching with 5'RACE generated the TCR cDNA and added a universal primer site and UMIs. TCRdb ran MiXCR on the 5' RACE reads and lists one entry per CDR3 protein. The sample consists of about 370,000 distinct CDR3 sequences, around 10% of them appearing once. This CDR3 is 18 amino acids long. With V trimmed by 5 bases and J by 4 bases, 7 bases remained unmatched. Germline lookup yields CDR1 KGHDR and CDR2 SFDVKD. This clonotype showed up just a few times. What it binds is not known. The sequence was obtained from a man between 18 and 29 years old who received the YFV17D yellow fever vaccine. This chain connects TRBV24-1 to TRBJ2-2, with TRBD2 matching over 15 bases. The sample was PBMCs, taken on the day of the first yellow fever vaccination. CDR3 in DNA: TGTGCCACCAGTGGCGGGACTAGCGGGGGGACCCTCACCGGGGAGCTGTTTTTT. Translated, it gives CATSGGTSGGTLTGELFF.